This T cell receptor (beta chain) was recovered during a study of OX40 agonist ivuxolimab in advanced cancers. Profiling relied on immunoSEQ multiplex PCR, and the TCRdb table lists in-frame clones only, not all of them. The table shows tens of thousands of clones, with approximately 89% occurring only once. This sequence was found in an adult with an advanced solid tumor such as melanoma, head and neck, liver or kidney cancer. This specimen consisted of CD4+ or CD8+ T cells sorted from blood, obtained in a trial of the OX40 agonist ivuxolimab.

In DNA form, the CDR3 reads TGTGCCAGCAGTCCGGGGCCGAGGGATACGCAGTATTTT. This gives the protein CASSPGPRDTQYF. The chain employs TRBV27 and TRBJ2-3; perhaps D is TRBD1 or TRBD2 (5 bases each). V lost 5 bases and J lost 6, with 12 bases in between. Germline-derived CDR1 and CDR2 are MNHEY and SMNVEV (reference sequence). The CDR3 loop spans 13 amino acids.